Following are 22 T cell receptor beta chains from one sample sequenced in a study of shared clonotypes between healthy human individuals. The assay was immunoSEQ multiplex PCR, and TCRdb's table has in-frame clones only and misses some. The sample contains 450,000 to 500,000 clones, 70% to 80% of which appear only once. Sample: PBMCs. The receptors come from a middle-aged woman in good health. Some clones in this sample may be carry-over from other donors' samples.

This clone was counted between two and nine times. The V and J genes are TRBV5-1 and TRBJ2-7, with TRBD1 matching over 9 bases. CDR1 SGHRS and CDR2 YFSETQ come from the germline V gene. V shed 3 bases and J 4 bases; nucleotides not matched to a gene: 8. The CDR3 length is 15 residues. This CDR3 is CASSYPGQGRYEQYF. The DNA of the CDR3 is TGCGCCAGCAGCTACCCGGGACAGGGAAGATACGAGCAGTACTTC.

The V call is TRBV12-5, the J call TRBJ1-2, with a tentative D call TRBD1 (5 bases). The germline V gene encodes CDR1 LGHNT and CDR2 FRNRAP. Trimming pared 5 bases from V and 4 bases from J, leaving 20 bases between. The CDR3 covers 16 residues. The CDR3 coding sequence is TGTGCTAGTGGTGAACTCCGGGACGGAGACCTCTATGGCTACACCTTC. It yields the protein CASGELRDGDLYGYTF.

This chain joins TRBV28 and TRBJ2-1; 9 bases line up with TRBD1. The CDR3 contains 17 residues. The germline CDR1 and CDR2 sequences are MDHEN and SYDVKM. With V trimmed by 6 bases and J by 3 bases, 12 bases remained unmatched. For the CDR3, the DNA is TGTGCCAGCAGGCTCCTGACCGGGACAGGGTTCTACAATGAGCAGTTCTTC. As protein: CASRLLTGTGFYNEQFF.

The chain uses TRBV13 and TRBJ2-1; the match to TRBD1 covers 10 bases. The V gene end was trimmed by 5 bases and the J gene end by 14 bases; junction bases not matched to a gene: 6. The CDR3 is made up of 12 amino acids. Germline assignment: CDR1 PRHDT and CDR2 FYEKMQ (reference sequence). The CDR3 DNA follows: TGTGCCAGCAGCGCAGAGGACAGGGGGGAGTTCTTC. It encodes CASSAEDRGEFF.

This clone was found once. The gene calls are TRBV19 and TRBJ2-1; either TRBD1 or TRBD2 may supply D (6 bases each). Trimming removed 5 bases at V and 7 bases at J, with 15 bases between. The CDR3 spans 14 residues. Germline lookup yields CDR1 LNHDA and CDR2 SQIVND (reference sequence). CDR3 nucleotide sequence: TGTGCCAGTAGTGGGGGGCTAGCAGGGAATGAGCAGTTCTTC. This sequence encodes CASSGGLAGNEQFF.

This clone is a singleton in its sample. This chain joins TRBV19 and TRBJ1-5; 8 nucleotides match TRBD1. The germline gives CDR1 LNHDA, CDR2 SQIVND (reference sequence). The CDR3 totals 14 residues. V gave up 8 bases and J gave up 0 bases; unmatched junction bases: 3. The CDR3 DNA reads as TGTGCCAGTGCGGACAGGGCTAGCAATCAGCCCCAGCATTTT. Translating it yields CASADRASNQPQHF. Drawing the rest from reference TRBV19 and TRBJ1-5, the complete variable domain is DGGITQSPKYLFRKEGQNVTLSCEQNLNHDAMYWYRQDPGQGLRLIYYSQIVNDFQKGDIAEGYSVSREKKESFPLTVTSAQKNPTAFYLCASADRASNQPQHFGDGTRLSIL.

This clone showed up just a few times. The chain combines TRBV28 with TRBJ2-7; TRBD2 matches at 7 bases. Looked up from germline, CDR1 is MDHEN and CDR2 is SYDVKM. The CDR3 runs 14 residues. The V gene end was trimmed by 5 bases and the J gene end by 12 bases; junction bases not matched to a gene: 16. CDR3 in DNA: TGTGCCAGCAGTCCGTCCTCGGGGGGTAGACAGCGGTACTTC. Protein sequence: CASSPSSGGRQRYF.

CDR3 in DNA: TGTGCCAGCGAAGCTAGCGGGAGTAACGAGCAGTACTTC. Translating it yields CASEASGSNEQYF. This rearrangement joins TRBV2 to TRBJ2-7, with 10 nucleotides matching TRBD2. Trimming cost V 8 bases and J 5 bases; bases outside gene matches: 6. This CDR3 has 13 amino acids. The V gene's germline CDR1 is SNHLY and CDR2 FYNNEI.

This clone appeared a single time. The rearrangement uses TRBV7-6 and TRBJ1-4, with 7 bases lining up with TRBD1. J gave up 5 bases and V 3 bases, and 0 bases lay outside the gene matches. CDR1 and CDR2 from the germline V gene are SGHVS and FNYEAQ. This CDR3 comprises 13 residues. As DNA, the CDR3 is TGTGCCAGCAGCTTGGACAGGAATGAAAAACTGTTTTTT. Its protein is CASSLDRNEKLFF.

The V gene is TRBV9, the J gene TRBJ2-2; 9 bases are a match to TRBD2. Germline-derived CDR1 and CDR2 are SGDLS and YYNGEE. The CDR3 is made up of 14 amino acids. V shed 4 bases and J 6 bases; nucleotides not matched to a gene: 4. The CDR3 loop reads CASSSLAGAGELFF. The DNA for the CDR3 is TGTGCCAGCAGCTCCTTAGCGGGAGCCGGGGAGCTGTTTTTT.

The rearrangement uses TRBV28 and TRBJ1-2; 7 bases are a match to TRBD1. The V and J ends lost 7 bases and 3 bases, in that order; junction bases with no gene match: 8. The CDR3 has 14 amino acids. Germline assignment: CDR1 MDHEN and CDR2 SYDVKM. For the CDR3, the DNA is TGTGCCAGCAACCCCCTAGGGGGCCACTATGGCTACACCTTC. Its translation: CASNPLGGHYGYTF.

J is TRBJ1-2 and V is TRBV27; no clear D. Trimming took off 2 bases at V and 7 bases at J, with 11 bases between the two ends. The CDR3 runs 13 residues. Germline V gene data show CDR1 as MNHEY and CDR2 as SMNVEV (reference sequence). CDR3 in DNA: TGTGCCAGCAGTTTAAGGAGAGAGGCTGGCTACACCTTC. Amino acid sequence: CASSLRREAGYTF.

CDR3 in DNA: TGTGCCAGCAAGTGGAGCGGGGGACACAATGAGCAGTTCTTC. It encodes CASKWSGGHNEQFF. The chain couples TRBV6-5 to TRBJ2-1; TRBD2 matches at 8 bases. Germline CDR1 is MNHEY and CDR2 is SVGAGI. CDR3 length: 14 amino acids. Trimming removed 7 bases from V and 5 bases from J; junction bases left unmatched: 7.

This clone appeared once. This chain joins TRBV20-1 and TRBJ2-1; D unresolved. Germline V CDR1 and CDR2: DFQATT, SNEGSKA (reference sequence). V was pared by 6 bases and J by 9 bases, with 12 bases between. The CDR3 is 11 residues long. CDR3 bases: TGCAGTGCCCCGGACCTCAGTGAGCAGTTCTTC. Protein: CSAPDLSEQFF.

As for this clone: In the same sample, other DNA sequences code for this CDR3. The chain employs TRBV5-4 and TRBJ1-4, with TRBD1 as a possible D gene (5 bases). CDR3 length: 15 amino acids. V gave up 0 bases and J gave up 2 bases, with 8 bases separating them. The germline V gene encodes CDR1 SGHNT and CDR2 YYREEE (reference sequence). The CDR3 spells CASSLVGATNEKLFF. The CDR3 DNA follows: TGTGCCAGCAGCTTGGTCGGGGCGACTAATGAAAAACTGTTTTTT.

CDR3 amino acids: CASSLTSLRLNEQFF. The CDR3 DNA sequence: TGTGCCAGCAGTTTGACTAGTCTTCGACTCAATGAGCAGTTCTTC. The chain couples TRBV28 to TRBJ2-1; possibly TRBD2 for D (6 bases). Germline lookup yields CDR1 MDHEN and CDR2 SYDVKM. V lost 3 bases and J lost 6, with 15 bases in between. This CDR3 has 15 residues.

This chain uses TRBV7-8 with TRBJ2-2, with a tentative D call TRBD2 (6 bases). The V end was cut by 5 bases, the J end by 5 bases, with 18 bases between. This CDR3 is built from 16 residues. CDR1 is SGHVS, CDR2 FQNEAQ, per germline. CDR3: CASSPRDSRSTGELFF. The CDR3 region has the DNA TGTGCCAGCAGCCCCCGGGACTCGAGGTCTACCGGGGAGCTGTTTTTT.

The chain carries TRBV5-4 and TRBJ2-7; D may be TRBD1 (5 bases). CDR1 is SGHNT and CDR2 is YYREEE in the germline V gene (reference sequence). The CDR3 loop spans 13 amino acids. The V end lost 4 bases, the J end lost 2 bases, and 10 bases lay between the germline ends. The CDR3 here is CASSGAEPYEQYF. The CDR3 DNA reads as TGTGCCAGCAGCGGGGCGGAGCCCTACGAGCAGTACTTC. The entire variable domain, with the rest obtained from reference TRBV5-4 and TRBJ2-7, is as follows: ETGVTQSPTHLIKTRGQQVTLRCSSQSGHNTVSWYQQALGQGPQFIFQYYREEENGRGNFPPRFSGLQFPNYSSELNVNALELDDSALYLCASSGAEPYEQYFGPGTRLTVT.

The V gene is TRBV4-1, the J gene TRBJ2-7; 8 bases match TRBD2. With 4 bases clipped from V and 6 bases from J, the junction kept 5 bases outside the gene matches. CDR3 size: 13 residues. CDR1 MGHRA and CDR2 YSYEKL come from the germline V gene. The DNA of the CDR3 is TGCGCCAGCAGCCGAGGACTAGCCCTCGAGCAGTACTTC. Translating it yields CASSRGLALEQYF.

Concerning this clone itself: A read error may be the cause here, since a much bigger clone is one base away. The CDR3 loop reads CASSTLAGGPNEQFF. In DNA, the CDR3 is TGTGCCAGCAGCACACTAGCGGGAGGGCCGAATGAGCAGTTCTTC. J is TRBJ2-1 and V is TRBV28, with 13 bases identical to TRBD2. The V gene's germline CDR1 is MDHEN and CDR2 SYDVKM. The CDR3 has 15 residues. J lost 7 bases, V lost 6 bases, and 6 bases had no gene match.

V is TRBV28 and J is TRBJ1-2; a weak D match, TRBD1 (5 bases). Looked up from germline, CDR1 is MDHEN and CDR2 is SYDVKM. Trimming pared 3 bases from V and 4 bases from J, leaving 9 bases between. This CDR3 comprises 13 residues. CDR3 in DNA: TGTGCCAGCAGTTTCGCGACAGCCTATGGCTACACCTTC. Protein sequence: CASSFATAYGYTF.

The genes are TRBV7-6 and TRBJ2-3, with 12 bases matching TRBD2. CDR3 size: 15 residues. V shed 2 bases and J 6 bases; nucleotides not matched to a gene: 3. In germline, CDR1 is SGHVS, CDR2 FNYEAQ. The DNA of the CDR3 is TGTGCCAGCAGCTTATTACTAGCGGGAGGTGATACGCAGTATTTT. Amino acids: CASSLLLAGGDTQYF.